Below, 10 T cell receptor beta chains from the same sample are listed, as sequenced in a study of T cell repertoires in cytomegalovirus infection. TCRdb re-called the reads through MiXCR, storing one row per CDR3 protein. This sample carries around 740,000 distinct CDR3 sequences, roughly 36% of them seen once, and the ten largest clones take roughly 2.9%. Sequences were obtained from PBMCs. These receptors were obtained from a human donor in good health (CMV status not recorded). Some clones in this sample may be carry-over from other donors' samples.

This clonotype was counted a few times. J is TRBJ2-5 and V is TRBV28, with D possibly being TRBD2 (5 bases). Germline V gives CDR1 MDHEN, CDR2 SYDVKM. The V end lost 1 base, the J end lost 5 bases, and 5 bases lay between the germline ends. The CDR3 runs 12 residues. The DNA of the CDR3 is TGTGCCAGCAGTTTATTAGCGGAGACCCAGTACTTC. Translating it yields CASSLLAETQYF.

The chain joins TRBV28 to TRBJ1-5, with a possible D match to TRBD1 (6 bases). The V and J ends lost 5 bases and 1 base respectively, with 12 bases between them. The CDR3 totals 15 residues. Germline V lookup: CDR1 MDHEN, CDR2 SYDVKM. The CDR3 sequence is CASSGRGGSNQPQHF. The CDR3 nucleotides are TGTGCCAGCAGTGGCCGGGGGGGCAGCAATCAGCCCCAGCATTTT.

With respect to this clonotype: Compared with germline, one end of the junction differs, possibly owing to a read error. The chain joins TRBV12-3 or TRBV12-4 to TRBJ1-1; D perhaps matches TRBD1 (6 bases). CDR3 size: 12 residues. CDR3 sequence (DNA): TGTGCCAGCAGCCCAGGGGAGGGAAAAGCTTCCTTT. Protein sequence: CASSPGEGKASF.

The chain links TRBV12-3 or TRBV12-4 to TRBJ1-6; TRBD1 is a possible D gene (5 bases). Trimming stripped 2 bases from V and 0 bases from J, with 17 bases between. CDR3 length equals 19 residues. Written as DNA, the CDR3 is TGTGCCAGCAGTTTAAAGGCTGGGACTTCCAGCTCCTATAATTCACCCCTCCACTTT. This translates into CASSLKAGTSSSYNSPLHF.

The chain uses TRBV7-3 and TRBJ2-2; TRBD2 agrees at 9 bases. This CDR3 is 18 amino acids long. Germline V gives CDR1 SGHTA, CDR2 FQGTGA. The V segment lost 5 bases and the J segment 6 bases; nucleotides outside the gene matches: 16. Here the CDR3 reads CASSQSSLRGGLSGELFF. The CDR3 DNA reads as TGTGCCAGCAGCCAATCCTCTCTGCGGGGGGGCCTATCCGGGGAGCTGTTTTTT.

V gene TRBV5-1 combines with J gene TRBJ1-2; 10 bases map to TRBD1. V shed 4 bases and J 3 bases; nucleotides not matched to a gene: 9. CDR1 and CDR2 from the germline V gene are SGHRS and YFSETQ. This CDR3 has 16 residues. CDR3 nucleotides: TGCGCCAGCAGCCCCGGGACAGGGGCGCTTCACTATGGCTACACCTTC. Translating it yields CASSPGTGALHYGYTF.

This clonotype was observed a few times. A read error may account for a junction end that differs from germline. The chain combines TRBV7-2 with TRBJ2-7, with 12 nucleotides matching TRBD2. Germline V gene sequence: CDR1 SGHTA, CDR2 FQGNSA. The CDR3 covers 13 residues. The CDR3 loop reads CASSSSPSGRVIF. The CDR3, as DNA: TGTGCCAGCAGCTCCTCTCCTAGCGGGAGGGTTATCTTC.

The chain joins TRBV24-1 to TRBJ2-1; 13 nucleotides align to TRBD2. CDR1 is KGHDR and CDR2 is SFDVKD in the germline V gene. The CDR3 sequence is 19 residues long. The V gene end was trimmed by 4 bases and the J gene end by 1 base; junction bases not matched to a gene: 9. The CDR3 sequence is CATSDLSGTSGESYNEQFF. CDR3 bases: TGTGCCACCAGTGACCTATCCGGGACTAGCGGGGAATCCTACAATGAGCAGTTCTTC.

The chain employs TRBV15 and TRBJ2-7; unclear D gene. Trimming removed 3 bases at V and 5 bases at J, with 17 bases between. The CDR3 contains 15 residues. Germline loops: CDR1 LNHNV, CDR2 YYDKDF (reference sequence). DNA of the CDR3: TGTGCCACCAGCAGCAGACCCCATCATGGAAACGAGCAGTACTTC. It yields the protein CATSSRPHHGNEQYF. Drawing the rest from reference TRBV15 and TRBJ2-7, the complete variable domain is DAMVIQNPRYQVTQFGKPVTLSCSQTLNHNVMYWYQQKSSQAPKLLFHYYDKDFNNEADTPDNFQSRRPNTSFCFLDIRSPGLGDTAMYLCATSSRPHHGNEQYFGPGTRLTVT.

This chain connects TRBV3-1 to TRBJ2-2; 9 bases agree with TRBD2. CDR3 size: 18 residues. J gave up 3 bases and V 0 bases, and 8 bases lay outside the gene matches. In germline, CDR1 is LGHDT, CDR2 YNNKEL (reference sequence). This CDR3 is CASSQEALAGAYTGELFF. Written as DNA, the CDR3 is TGTGCCAGCAGCCAAGAGGCGTTAGCGGGAGCGTACACCGGGGAGCTGTTTTTT.